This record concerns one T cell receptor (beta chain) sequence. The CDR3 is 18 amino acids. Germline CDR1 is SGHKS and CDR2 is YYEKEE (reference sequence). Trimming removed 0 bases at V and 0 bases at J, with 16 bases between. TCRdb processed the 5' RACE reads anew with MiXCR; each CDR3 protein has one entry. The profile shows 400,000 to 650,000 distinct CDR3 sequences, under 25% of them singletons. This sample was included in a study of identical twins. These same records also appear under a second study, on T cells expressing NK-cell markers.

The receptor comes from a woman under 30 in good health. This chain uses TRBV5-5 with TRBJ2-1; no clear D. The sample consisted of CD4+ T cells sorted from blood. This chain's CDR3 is CASSLEMGPLSSYNEQFF. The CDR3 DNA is TGTGCCAGCAGCTTGGAGATGGGCCCGTTAAGCTCCTACAATGAGCAGTTCTTC.